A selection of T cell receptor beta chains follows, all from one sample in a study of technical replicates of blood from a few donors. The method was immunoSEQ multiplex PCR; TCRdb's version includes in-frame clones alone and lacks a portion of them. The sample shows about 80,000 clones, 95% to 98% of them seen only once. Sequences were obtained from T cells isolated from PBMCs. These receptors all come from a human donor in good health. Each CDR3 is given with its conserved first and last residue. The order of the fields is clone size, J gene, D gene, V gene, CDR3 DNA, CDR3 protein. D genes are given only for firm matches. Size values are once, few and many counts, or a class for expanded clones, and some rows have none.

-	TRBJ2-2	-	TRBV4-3	TGCGCCAGCAGCCAAGGGAGGTCCGGGTACACCGGGGAGCTGTTTTTT	CASSQGRSGYTGELFF
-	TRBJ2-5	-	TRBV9	TGTGCCAGCAGCGTAGACGACTCGGAGACCCAGTACTTC	CASSVDDSETQYF
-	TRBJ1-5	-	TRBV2	TGTGCCAGCATCTCCGGACAGTTCCGTGGAGAGTCCCAGCATTTT	CASISGQFRGESQHF
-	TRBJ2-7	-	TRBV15	TGTGCCACCAGGGGCGGGATCGCCTACGAGCAGTACTTC	CATRGGIAYEQYF
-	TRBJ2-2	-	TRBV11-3	TGTGCCAGCCTAGGAGAGGGAAACACCGGGGAGCTGTTTTTT	CASLGEGNTGELFF
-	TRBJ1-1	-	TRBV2	TGTGCCAGCAGTGAGGATTACAGGGTCAGAACTGAAGCTTTCTTT	CASSEDYRVRTEAFF
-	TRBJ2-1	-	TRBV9	TGTGCCAGCAGCGTAGGCCGTGGGAGCTCCTACAATGAGCAGTTCTTC	CASSVGRGSSYNEQFF
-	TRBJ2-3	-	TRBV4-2	TGTGCCAGCAGCCAAGTCGGATTAGCGCACACACTCTCTAGCACAGATACGCAGTATTTT	CASSQVGLAHTLSSTDTQYF
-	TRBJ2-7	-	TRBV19	TGTGCCAGTAGTCCTCGGGACACTTCCTACGAGCAGTACTTC	CASSPRDTSYEQYF
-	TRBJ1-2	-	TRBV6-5	TGTGCCAGCAGTCGTGACAAGTATGGCTACACCTTC	CASSRDKYGYTF
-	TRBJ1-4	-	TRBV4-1	TGCGCCAGCAGCCAAATGGGGCCCAATGAAAAACTGTTTTTT	CASSQMGPNEKLFF
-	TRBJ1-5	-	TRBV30	TGTGCCTGGAGTGTGCCAGGCGAGACATATCAGCCCCAGCATTTT	CAWSVPGETYQPQHF
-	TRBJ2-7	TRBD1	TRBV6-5	TGTGCCAGCGGATCCGGGACAGGGACCTACGAGCAGTACTTC	CASGSGTGTYEQYF
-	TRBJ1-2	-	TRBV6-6	TGTGCCAGCAGTTCCGATCGTCTGGGAGCTAGGGGCTACACCTTC	CASSSDRLGARGYTF
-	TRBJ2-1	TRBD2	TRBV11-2	TGTGCCAGCAGTACTAGCGGGAGGGGTAATGAGCAGTTCTTC	CASSTSGRGNEQFF
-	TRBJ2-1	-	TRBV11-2	TGTGCCAGCAGCTTAGGAGGGGGCAATGAGCAGTTCTTC	CASSLGGGNEQFF
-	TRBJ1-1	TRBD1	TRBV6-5	TGTGCCACCTCCCGGGGACAGGGATCTGAAGCTTTCTTT	CATSRGQGSEAFF
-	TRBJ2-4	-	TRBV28	TGTGCCAGCAAGAGAAACATTCAGTACTTC	CASKRNIQYF
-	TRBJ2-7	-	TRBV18	TGTGCCAGCTCCCCCTCCGGCGGGATCACCTACGAGCAGTACTTC	CASSPSGGITYEQYF
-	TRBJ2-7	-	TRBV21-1	TGTGCCAGCAGCAAAGCGGGAGGGCCTGAGGAGCAGTACTTC	CASSKAGGPEEQYF
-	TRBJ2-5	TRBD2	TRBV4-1	TGCGCCAGCAGCCAAGTTCCTAGCGGGAGCCCAGAGACCCAGTACTTC	CASSQVPSGSPETQYF
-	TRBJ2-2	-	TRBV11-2	TGTGCCAGCACCTTTGACAGCGAACACACCGGGGAGCTGTTTTTT	CASTFDSEHTGELFF
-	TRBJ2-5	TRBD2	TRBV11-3	TGTGCCAGCAGCTTAGATCGGGAGGGGCAAGAGACCCAGTACTTC	CASSLDREGQETQYF
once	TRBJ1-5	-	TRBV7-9	TGTGCCAGCAGCCCGACAGGCCTAGATGGACCCCAGCATTTT	CASSPTGLDGPQHF
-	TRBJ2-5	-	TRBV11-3	TGTGCCAGCAGCTTAGATCGGGAGACCCAGTACTTC	CASSLDRETQYF
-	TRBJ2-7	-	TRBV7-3	TGTGCCAGCAGCCTCCGGGACTCCTACGAGCAGTACTTC	CASSLRDSYEQYF
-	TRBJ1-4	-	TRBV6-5	TGTGCCAGCAGCCCAGGGGTATGGGAAAAACTGTTTTTT	CASSPGVWEKLFF
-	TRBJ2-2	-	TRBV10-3	TGTGCCATCAGTGAGTCGATAACTACCGGCGGGGAGCTGTTTTTT	CAISESITTGGELFF
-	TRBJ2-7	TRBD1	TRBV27	TGTGCCAGCAGTTTTGACAGGGAAATTCACGAGCAGTACTTC	CASSFDREIHEQYF
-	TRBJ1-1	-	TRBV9	TGTGCCAGCAGCGAGGGGGGGGACACTGAAGCTTTCTTT	CASSEGGDTEAFF
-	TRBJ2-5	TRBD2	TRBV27	TGTGCCAGCAGTGGGAGGGTACGGGAGGTTTGGCAAGAGACCCAGTACTTC	CASSGRVREVWQETQYF
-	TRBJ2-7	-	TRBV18	TGTGCCAGCTCACCAAGGGTAAGCGGCTCCTCCTACGAGCAGTACTTC	CASSPRVSGSSYEQYF
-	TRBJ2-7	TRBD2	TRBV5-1	TGCGCCAGCAGCCGGACAACGACTAGCGGGAGTCACGAGCAGTACTTC	CASSRTTTSGSHEQYF
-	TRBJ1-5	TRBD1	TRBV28	TGTGCCAGCAGTTTAATGACAGGGTCTAGCAATCAGCCCCAGCATTTT	CASSLMTGSSNQPQHF
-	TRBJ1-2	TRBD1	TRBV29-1	TGCAGCGTTGAAGTCGAGGCCCCACAGGGGGTCGGGGGCTACACCTTC	CSVEVEAPQGVGGYTF
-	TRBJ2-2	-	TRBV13	TGTGCCAGCAGCTTACGGGAGTCGAACACCGGGGAGCTGTTTTTT	CASSLRESNTGELFF
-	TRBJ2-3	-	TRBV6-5	TGTGCCAGCAGGATAGCGGCCCTAGATACGCAGTATTTT	CASRIAALDTQYF
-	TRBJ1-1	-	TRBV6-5	TGTGCCAGCAGAGGGGGTGTCGAAGCTTTCTTT	CASRGGVEAFF
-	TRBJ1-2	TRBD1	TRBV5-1	TGCGCCAGCAGCCCTGGACAGGACGACTACACCTTC	CASSPGQDDYTF
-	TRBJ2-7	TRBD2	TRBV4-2	TGTGCCAGCAGCCAAGAGGCTAGCGGGAGTGGCGAGCAGTACTTC	CASSQEASGSGEQYF
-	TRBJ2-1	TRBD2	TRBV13	TGTGCCAGCAGCTTAGTAGCGGGCAAATTCTACAATGAGCAGTTCTTC	CASSLVAGKFYNEQFF
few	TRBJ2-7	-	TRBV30	TGTGCCTGGGACGCCCAGGGGAAACCTTACGAGCAGTACTTC	CAWDAQGKPYEQYF
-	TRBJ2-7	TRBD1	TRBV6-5	TGTGCCAGCAGTTTCCGGACAGGGCGGCACGAGCAGTACTTC	CASSFRTGRHEQYF
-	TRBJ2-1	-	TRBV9	TGTGCCAGCAGCGCCGGGTGGGATCAGGGAAACAATGAGCAGTTCTTC	CASSAGWDQGNNEQFF
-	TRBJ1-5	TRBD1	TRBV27	TGTGCCAGCAGTTCAACTTGGGGACAGGGTGAGCCCCAGCATTTT	CASSSTWGQGEPQHF
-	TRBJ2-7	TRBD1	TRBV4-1	TGCGCCAGCAGCCAAGAGGTGGGACAGGGTCTCTACGAGCAGTACTTC	CASSQEVGQGLYEQYF
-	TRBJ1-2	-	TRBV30	TGTGCCTGGAGTGTCTCCGGGAACTATGGCTACACCTTC	CAWSVSGNYGYTF
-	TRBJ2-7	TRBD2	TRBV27	TGTGCCAGCAGTTTTCGCGGGGGTAAGCAGTACTTC	CASSFRGGKQYF
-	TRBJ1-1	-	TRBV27	TGTGCCAGCAGTCTAAGGGGTGGCACTGAAGCTTTCTTT	CASSLRGGTEAFF
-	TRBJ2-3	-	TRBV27	TGTGCCACCACCACACAGGGCAGCACAGATACGCAGTATTTT	CATTTQGSTDTQYF
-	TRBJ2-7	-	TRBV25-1	TGTGCCAGCAGTTTCACCGCTACCTACGAGCAGTACTTC	CASSFTATYEQYF
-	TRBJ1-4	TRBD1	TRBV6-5	TGTGCCAGCAGTTACGAGGGGGCCGGTGAAAAACTGTTTTTT	CASSYEGAGEKLFF
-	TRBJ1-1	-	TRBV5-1	TGCGCCAGCAGCTCCGGCGGGGGGCCAAACACTGAAGCTTTCTTT	CASSSGGGPNTEAFF
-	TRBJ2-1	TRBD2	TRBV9	TGTGCCAGCAGACAGGGACTAGGGAACAATGAGCAGTTCTTC	CASRQGLGNNEQFF
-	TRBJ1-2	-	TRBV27	TGTGCCAGCAGTTTGAGGGAAAAGGCTTTACTGCACTTC	CASSLREKALLHF
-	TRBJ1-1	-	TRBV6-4	TGTGCCAGCAGTGACGGGGCAGGGCAATATGACACTGAAGCTTTCTTT	CASSDGAGQYDTEAFF
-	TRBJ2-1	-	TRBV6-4	TGTGCCAGCAGGGACTTGGGGGGAAACAATGAGCAGTTCTTC	CASRDLGGNNEQFF
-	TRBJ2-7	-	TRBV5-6	TGTGCCAGCAGCTTTCTCGAACGAGACTCCTACGAGCAGTACTTC	CASSFLERDSYEQYF
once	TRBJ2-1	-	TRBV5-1	TGCGCCAGCAGCTTAAGCTTTCCCAATGAGCAGTTCTTC	CASSLSFPNEQFF